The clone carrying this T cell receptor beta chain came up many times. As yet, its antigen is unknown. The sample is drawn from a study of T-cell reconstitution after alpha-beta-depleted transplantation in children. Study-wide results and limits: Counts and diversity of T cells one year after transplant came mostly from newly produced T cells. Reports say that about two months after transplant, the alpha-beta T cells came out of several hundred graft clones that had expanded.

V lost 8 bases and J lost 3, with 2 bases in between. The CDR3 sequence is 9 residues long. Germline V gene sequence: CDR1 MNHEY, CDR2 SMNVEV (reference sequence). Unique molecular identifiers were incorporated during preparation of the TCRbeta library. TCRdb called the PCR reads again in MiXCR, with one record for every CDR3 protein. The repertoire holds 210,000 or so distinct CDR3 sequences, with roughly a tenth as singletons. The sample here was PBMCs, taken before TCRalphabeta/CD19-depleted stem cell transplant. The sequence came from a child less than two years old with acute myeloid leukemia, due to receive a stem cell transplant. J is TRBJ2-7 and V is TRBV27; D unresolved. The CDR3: CASGYEQYF. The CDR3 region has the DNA TGTGCCAGCGGCTACGAGCAGTACTTC.